What follows are 18 T cell receptor beta chains derived from one specimen sequenced in a study of blood T cell repertoires in COVID-19. The table came from immunoSEQ multiplex PCR; TCRdb's copy has only in-frame clones and leaves some out. The data hold about 68,000 clones, with approximately 83% observed a single time. The sequencing sample was made of peripheral blood. These receptors all come from a man at least 80 years old with acute or convalescent COVID-19.

The chain links TRBV7-3 to TRBJ1-1, with TRBD1 matching over 7 bases. This CDR3 region has 18 residues. In germline, CDR1 is SGHTA, CDR2 FQGTGA. The V segment lost 2 bases and the J segment 0 bases; nucleotides outside the gene matches: 12. CDR3 coding DNA: TGTGCCAGCAGCTTAGGCCCCCTTAGACAGGGAATGAACACTGAAGCTTTCTTT. Amino acid sequence: CASSLGPLRQGMNTEAFF.

V is TRBV3-1 (or the pseudogene TRBV3-2) and J is TRBJ1-2, with a tentative D call TRBD1 (6 bases). The germline V gene has CDR1 LGHDT and CDR2 YNNKEL (reference sequence). V was shortened by 3 bases and J by 4 bases, with 15 bases between the two germline ends. This CDR3 region has 15 residues. In DNA, the CDR3 is TGTGCCAGCAGCCAGAATTGGGACAACCCCTATGGCTACACCTTC. As protein: CASSQNWDNPYGYTF.

The genes are TRBV28 and TRBJ2-1; perhaps TRBD1 as D (5 bases). The CDR3 sequence is 17 residues long. V was clipped by 4 bases and J by 4 bases, with 20 bases between them. Per the germline V gene, CDR1 is MDHEN and CDR2 is SYDVKM. The CDR3 here is CASSSPGSRGKYNEQFF. DNA of the CDR3: TGTGCCAGCAGTTCTCCCGGGTCTAGGGGAAAATACAATGAGCAGTTCTTC.

This chain links TRBV29-1 with TRBJ1-3; D not certain. Germline V CDR1 and CDR2: SQVTM, ANQGSEA. V gave up 7 bases and J gave up 2 bases, with 12 bases separating them. The CDR3 totals 13 residues. The CDR3 loop reads CSAESNPGNTIYF. As DNA, the CDR3 is TGCAGCGCCGAGAGTAACCCTGGAAACACCATATATTTT. The complete variable domain, with remaining parts taken from reference TRBV29-1 and TRBJ1-3, reads SAVISQKPSRDICQRGTSLTIQCQVDSQVTMMFWYRQQPGQSLTLIATANQGSEATYESGFVIDKFPISRPNLTFSTLTVSNMSPEDSSIYLCSAESNPGNTIYFGEGSWLTVV.

The chain links TRBV6-2 or TRBV6-3 to TRBJ1-1, with unresolved D. The CDR3 has 13 residues. V lost 2 bases, J lost 7 bases, and 11 bases lay in between. The germline CDR1 and CDR2 sequences are MNHEY and SVGEGT. CDR3 loop: CASSYGHPFEAFF. The CDR3 DNA reads TGTGCCAGCAGTTACGGCCATCCTTTTGAAGCTTTCTTT.

This clone was counted between two and nine times. V and J are TRBV4-1 and TRBJ1-6; the D gene is possibly TRBD1 (6 bases). Per germline, CDR1 MGHRA and CDR2 YSYEKL. The CDR3 has 14 residues. V lost 0 bases, J lost 9 bases, and 9 bases lay in between. The CDR3 sequence: CASSQETGGSPLHF. The CDR3, as DNA: TGCGCCAGCAGCCAAGAGACAGGAGGTTCACCCCTCCACTTT.

The chain couples TRBV12-3 or TRBV12-4 to TRBJ1-2; D gene ambiguous. Trimming shortened V by 4 bases and J by 4 bases, and 4 bases separated the two germline ends. CDR3 length: 11 amino acids. CDR3 bases: TGTGCCAGCAGTTCTAGCTATGGCTACACCTTC. Its translation: CASSSSYGYTF.

The rearrangement uses TRBV5-6 and TRBJ1-6; TRBD1 aligns across 9 bases. Germline values: CDR1 SGHDT, CDR2 YYEEEE. With V trimmed by 1 base and J by 8 bases, 4 bases remained unmatched. This CDR3 is built from 15 residues. CDR3 in DNA: TGTGCCAGCAGCTTGTTCGGACAGGGGTATTCACCCCTCCACTTT. This translates into CASSLFGQGYSPLHF.

V is TRBV6-4 and J is TRBJ2-3, with 7 bases identical to TRBD2. Germline V gene data show CDR1 as MRHNA and CDR2 as SNTAGT. This CDR3 has 15 amino acids. V shed 6 bases, J shed 0 bases, and the junction held 6 bases outside the gene matches. The CDR3 protein is CASSPSGVSTDTQYF. CDR3 DNA: TGTGCCAGCAGCCCGAGCGGGGTTAGCACAGATACGCAGTATTTT.

This sequence joins TRBV24-1 and TRBJ2-5, with D hard to call. V was clipped by 2 bases and J by 7 bases, with 10 bases between them. Germline values: CDR1 KGHDR, CDR2 SFDVKD. The CDR3 loop spans 13 amino acids. The CDR3 bases are TGTGCCACCAGTGATTCCAGAGGAGTGACCCAGTACTTC. The encoded protein is CATSDSRGVTQYF.

The chain carries TRBV25-1 and TRBJ1-1; D gene ambiguous. V was cut by 4 bases and J by 0 bases, with 6 bases left in between. The CDR3 runs to 13 residues. Germline lookup yields CDR1 MGHDK and CDR2 SYGVNS. CDR3 amino acids: CASSAGLNTEAFF. As DNA, the CDR3 is TGTGCCAGCAGTGCAGGCCTGAACACTGAAGCTTTCTTT.

The chain combines TRBV24-1 with TRBJ1-4, with 8 bases fitting TRBD1. CDR3 size: 15 residues. Germline V gives CDR1 KGHDR, CDR2 SFDVKD. V shed 4 bases and J 8 bases; nucleotides not matched to a gene: 8. CDR3 residues: CATSEGQGVKEKLFF. Written as DNA, the CDR3 is TGTGCCACCAGTGAAGGACAGGGAGTTAAAGAAAAACTGTTTTTT.

V and J are TRBV15 and TRBJ2-1; 7 nucleotides align to TRBD1. Per germline, CDR1 LNHNV and CDR2 YYDKDF (reference sequence). The CDR3 runs to 15 residues. Trimming at V came to 0 bases and at J to 8 bases, leaving 7 bases not matched to a gene. CDR3: CATSRDPGQVDEQFF. CDR3 nucleotide sequence: TGTGCCACCAGCAGAGACCCCGGACAGGTTGATGAGCAGTTCTTC.

The gene calls are TRBV20-1 and TRBJ1-1; TRBD1 matches 7 bases. Germline-derived CDR1 and CDR2 are DFQATT and SNEGSKA (reference sequence). The CDR3 contains 11 residues. The CDR3: CSGQEDTEAFF. In DNA form, the CDR3 reads TGCAGCGGACAGGAGGACACTGAAGCTTTCTTT.

The chain employs TRBV6-1 and TRBJ1-2; TRBD1 aligns across 9 bases. The germline gives CDR1 MNHNS, CDR2 SASEGT. V lost 0 bases and J lost 7; bases outside the gene matches: 3. CDR3 size: 14 residues. CDR3 coding DNA: TGTGCCAGCAGTGAAGCATGGGACAGGGCTGGCTACACCTTC. This encodes CASSEAWDRAGYTF.

The rearrangement links TRBV7-2 to TRBJ1-6, with 7 bases matching TRBD1. This CDR3 comprises 15 residues. V dropped 4 bases and J dropped 9; count of bases not matched to a gene: 9. The germline V gene encodes CDR1 SGHTA and CDR2 FQGNSA. This CDR3 is CASSSFGTGASPLHF. CDR3 DNA sequence: TGTGCCAGCAGCTCGTTTGGCACAGGGGCTTCACCCCTCCACTTT.

This clone has more than one count but fewer than ten. This rearrangement joins TRBV4-1 to TRBJ1-1; TRBD1 matches at 7 bases. After removal of 0 bases from V and 1 base from J, the junction contained 8 bases not matched to a gene. The CDR3 runs 17 residues. CDR1 and CDR2 (germline): MGHRA, YSYEKL. CDR3 in amino acids: CASSQDRTGQSNTEAFF. In DNA form, the CDR3 reads TGCGCCAGCAGCCAAGATCGAACGGGACAGTCGAACACTGAAGCTTTCTTT.

The chain is built from TRBV5-1 and TRBJ2-7, with TRBD2 matching over 8 bases. CDR1 is SGHRS, CDR2 YFSETQ, per germline. The length of the CDR3 is 14 residues. V dropped 5 bases and J dropped 0; count of bases not matched to a gene: 4. CDR3 residues: CASRGLAVSYEQYF. The CDR3 DNA is TGCGCCAGCAGAGGACTAGCTGTCTCCTACGAGCAGTACTTC.